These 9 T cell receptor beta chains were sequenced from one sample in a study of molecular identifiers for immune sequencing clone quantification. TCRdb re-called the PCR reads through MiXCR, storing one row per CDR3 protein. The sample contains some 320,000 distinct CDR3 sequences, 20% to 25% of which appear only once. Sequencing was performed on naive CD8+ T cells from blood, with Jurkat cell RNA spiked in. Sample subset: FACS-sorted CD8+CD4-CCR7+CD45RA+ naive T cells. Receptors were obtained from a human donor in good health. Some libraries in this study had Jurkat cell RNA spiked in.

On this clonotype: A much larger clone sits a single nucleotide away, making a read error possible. Written as DNA, the CDR3 is TGTGCCAGCAGCCCACCTCCTCGACAGGGTATTTCGTATGGCTGCACCTTC. This translates into CASSPPPRQGISYGCTF. The chain joins TRBV5-6 to TRBJ1-2; the match to TRBD1 covers 7 bases. The length of the CDR3 is 17 residues. The V gene's germline CDR1 is SGHDT and CDR2 YYEEEE. Together with reference TRBV5-6 and TRBJ1-2, the CDR3 gives the full variable domain: DAGVTQSPTHLIKTRGQQVTLRCSPKSGHDTVSWYQQALGQGPQFIFQYYEEEERQRGNFPDRFSGHQFPNYSSELNVNALLLGDSALYLCASSPPPRQGISYGCTFGSGTRLTVV.

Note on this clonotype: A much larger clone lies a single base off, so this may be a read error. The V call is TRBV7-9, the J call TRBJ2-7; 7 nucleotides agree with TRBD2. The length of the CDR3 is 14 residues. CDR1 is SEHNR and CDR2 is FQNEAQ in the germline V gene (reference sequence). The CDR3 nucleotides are TGTGCCAGCAGCTTATCTAGCGGCCCCTACGGGCAGTACTTC. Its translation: CASSLSSGPYGQYF.

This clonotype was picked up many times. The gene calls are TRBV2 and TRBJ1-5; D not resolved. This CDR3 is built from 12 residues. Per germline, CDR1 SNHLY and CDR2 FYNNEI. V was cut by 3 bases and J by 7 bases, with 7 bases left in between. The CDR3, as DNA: TGTGCCAGCAGTGAGGTTGGACAGCCCCAGCATTTT. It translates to CASSEVGQPQHF.

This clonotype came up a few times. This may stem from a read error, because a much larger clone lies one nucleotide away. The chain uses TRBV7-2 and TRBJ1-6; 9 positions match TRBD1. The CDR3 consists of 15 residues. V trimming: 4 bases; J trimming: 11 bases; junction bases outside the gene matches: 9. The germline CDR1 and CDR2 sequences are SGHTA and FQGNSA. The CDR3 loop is CASSSGTGFGPPLHF. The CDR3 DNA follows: TGTGCCAGCAGCTCAGGGACAGGGTTTGGTCCACCCCTCCACTTT.

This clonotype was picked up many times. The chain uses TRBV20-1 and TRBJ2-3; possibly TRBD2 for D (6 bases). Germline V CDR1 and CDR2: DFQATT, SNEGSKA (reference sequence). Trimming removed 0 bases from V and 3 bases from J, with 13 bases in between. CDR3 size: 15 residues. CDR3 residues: CSARESEAGTDTQYF. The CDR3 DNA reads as TGCAGTGCTAGAGAATCCGAGGCGGGAACAGATACGCAGTATTTT.

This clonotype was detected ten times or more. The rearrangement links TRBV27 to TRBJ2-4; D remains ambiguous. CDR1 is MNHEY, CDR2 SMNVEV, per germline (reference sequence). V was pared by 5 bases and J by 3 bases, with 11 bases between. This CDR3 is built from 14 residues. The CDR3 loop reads CASSPWGNKNIQYF. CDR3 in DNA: TGTGCCAGCAGTCCCTGGGGAAACAAAAACATTCAGTACTTC.

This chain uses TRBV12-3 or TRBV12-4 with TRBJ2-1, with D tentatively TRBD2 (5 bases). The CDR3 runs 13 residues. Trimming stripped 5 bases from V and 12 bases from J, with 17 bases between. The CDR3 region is CASSPPGDLGQFF. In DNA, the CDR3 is TGTGCCAGCAGTCCTCCCGGGGATCTTGGGCAGTTCTTC.

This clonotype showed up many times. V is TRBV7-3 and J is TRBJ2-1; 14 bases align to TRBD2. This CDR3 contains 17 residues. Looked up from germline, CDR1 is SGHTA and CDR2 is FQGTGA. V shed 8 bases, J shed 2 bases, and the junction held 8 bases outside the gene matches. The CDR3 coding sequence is TGTGCCAGCGGTACTGGGACTAGCGGGGGAACCTACAATGAGCAGTTCTTC. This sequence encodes CASGTGTSGGTYNEQFF.

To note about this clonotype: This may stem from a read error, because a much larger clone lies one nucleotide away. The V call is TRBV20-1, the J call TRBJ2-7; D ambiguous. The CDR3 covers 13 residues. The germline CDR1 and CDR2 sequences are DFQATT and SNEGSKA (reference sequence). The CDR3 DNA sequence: TGCAGTGCTAGTGGAGTCTGGGCCCTCGAGCAGAACTTC. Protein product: CSASGVWALEQNF.